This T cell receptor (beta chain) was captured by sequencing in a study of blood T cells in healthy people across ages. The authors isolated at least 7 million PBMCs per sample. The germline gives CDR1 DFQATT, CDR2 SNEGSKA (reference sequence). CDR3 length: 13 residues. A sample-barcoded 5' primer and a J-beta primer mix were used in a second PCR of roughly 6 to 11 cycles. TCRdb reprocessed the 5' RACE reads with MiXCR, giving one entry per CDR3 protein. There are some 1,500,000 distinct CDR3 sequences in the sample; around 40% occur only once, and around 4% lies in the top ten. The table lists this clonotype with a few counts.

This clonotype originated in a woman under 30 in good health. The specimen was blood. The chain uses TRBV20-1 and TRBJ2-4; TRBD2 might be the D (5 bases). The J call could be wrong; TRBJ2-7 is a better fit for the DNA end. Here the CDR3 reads CSVKYWSGDEQYF. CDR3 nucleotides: TGCAGTGTCAAATATTGGTCCGGGGACGAGCAGTACTTC.